The rows below give T cell receptor beta chains drawn from one sample of a study of beta chain features in type 1 diabetes. Here immunoSEQ multiplex PCR was the method, and the copy in TCRdb shows in-frame clones only, minus some. The sample has 130,000 to 150,000 clones; less than 15% are singletons. The sample comprised central memory CD4+ T cells from blood. The source of these receptors is a man aged 18 to 29 with type 1 diabetes. CDR3s include the opening cysteine and the closing phenylalanine or tryptophan. The D gene is left open where the match is weak. Some rows mark clone size as missing; the rest say once, few, many or name a class of expanded clone.

>TRBV7-2|.|few|TRBJ1-1
TGTGCCAGCAGCTTAGAGCGGAGTGCGCGAGCTTTCTTT
CASSLERSARAFF
>TRBV7-2|TRBD2|.|TRBJ2-7
TGTGCCAGCAGCACGGGGACTAGCGGGAATTCCTACGAGCAGTACTTC
CASSTGTSGNSYEQYF
>TRBV6-5|TRBD1|few|TRBJ2-3
TGTGCCAGCAGTTACTCGCGCCAGGGGGCGGATACGCAGTATTTT
CASSYSRQGADTQYF
>TRBV5-1|.|.|TRBJ1-2
TGCGCCAGCAGCAGGCAAGGGACGGAGCTATGGAGCTACACCTTC
CASSRQGTELWSYTF
>TRBV2|.|.|TRBJ2-5
TGTGCCAGCAGTCAGAGAAAAGAGACCCAGTACTTC
CASSQRKETQYF
>TRBV10-3|.|.|TRBJ2-7
TGTGCCATCAGTGAGTCGGAATACGAGCAGTACTTC
CAISESEYEQYF
>TRBV5-6|.|few|TRBJ2-3
TGTGCCAGCAGCTTTAGGGGTGGCGCAGATACGCAGTATTTT
CASSFRGGADTQYF
>TRBV6-6|.|.|TRBJ2-4
TGTGCCAGCAGTACCCCTTTGGCTGGTGCCAAAAACATTCAGTACTTC
CASSTPLAGAKNIQYF
>TRBV7-8|TRBD1|.|TRBJ1-5
TGTGCCAGCAGCGCGGGGGATCACGGGACAGGGGACAATCAGCCCCAGCATTTT
CASSAGDHGTGDNQPQHF
>TRBV15|TRBD1|.|TRBJ2-1
TGTGCCACCAGCCCGGGGGGACAGGGGAACAATGAGCAGTTCTTC
CATSPGGQGNNEQFF
>TRBV14|TRBD1|.|TRBJ2-2
TGTGCCAGCAGGGGACCGGGACAGGGGGCTCTAAAGGTGACCGGGGAGCTGTTTTTT
CASRGPGQGALKVTGELFF
>TRBV6-6|.|few|TRBJ2-7
TGTGCCAGCACAACCCACTATGGGCCTTCCTACGAGCAGTACTTC
CASTTHYGPSYEQYF
>TRBV6-5|.|.|TRBJ1-5
TGTGCCAGCAGGCCTTACAGGGAGGGCGATCAGCCCCAGCATTTT
CASRPYREGDQPQHF
>TRBV7-7|.|.|TRBJ2-7
TGTGCCAGCAGCTTGTCACAGGGACGCGAGCAGTACTTC
CASSLSQGREQYF
>TRBV14|.|.|TRBJ2-7
TGTGCCAGCAGCCAAGTGAGTCAGTACGAGCAGTACTTC
CASSQVSQYEQYF
>TRBV5-1|.|.|TRBJ2-3
TGCGCCAGCAGTTTGAACACAGATACGCAGTATTTT
CASSLNTDTQYF
>TRBV5-1|.|few|TRBJ1-1
TGCGCCAGCAGCTTGGCCGCCCGAGGGACTGAAGCTTTCTTT
CASSLAARGTEAFF